The 18 T cell receptor beta chains below all came from one sample that was sequenced in a study of radiotherapy plus CTLA-4 blockade in lung cancer. Assay: immunoSEQ multiplex PCR; the TCRdb copy retains only in-frame clones and omits some. This table has some 70,000 clones, around 79% appearing once. The sequences come from peripheral blood, collected from a patient treated with radiotherapy plus ipilimumab. The receptor set was obtained from a human donor with non-small cell lung cancer who had a complete response to radiotherapy plus ipilimumab.

The rearrangement links TRBV7-9 to TRBJ1-2, with D perhaps TRBD1 (6 bases). From germline, CDR1 is SEHNR and CDR2 FQNEAQ (reference sequence). The CDR3 runs 19 residues. V lost 1 base and J 5 bases, leaving 26 bases between the germline ends. CDR3 nucleotide sequence: TGTGCCAGCAGCTTAGAGGATTCGCCAGGGCAGGTCCAGGGGTATGGCTACACCTTC. Its protein product is CASSLEDSPGQVQGYGYTF.

The chain recombines TRBV19 with TRBJ2-1; D ambiguous. The germline CDR1 and CDR2 sequences are LNHDA and SQIVND (reference sequence). This CDR3 comprises 15 residues. The V and J ends lost 3 bases and 9 bases respectively, with 18 bases between them. The CDR3 loop reads CASSISVGGSGEQFF. The CDR3 nucleotides are TGTGCCAGTAGTATCTCGGTTGGCGGTTCGGGTGAGCAGTTCTTC.

The chain links TRBV15 to TRBJ2-1; TRBD2 is a possible D gene (6 bases). This CDR3 has 15 amino acids. Germline-derived CDR1 and CDR2 are LNHNV and YYDKDF (reference sequence). Trimming left V 8 bases short and J 9 bases short, with 23 bases between. For the CDR3, the DNA is TGTGCCACCTCCCTCCGGGACCCCGGGAGTAGTGAGCAGTTCTTC. It yields the protein CATSLRDPGSSEQFF.

This clone has more than one count but fewer than ten. The chain recombines TRBV7-9 with TRBJ1-2; no clear D. This CDR3 is built from 13 residues. V gave up 3 bases and J gave up 1 base, with 6 bases separating them. The germline gives CDR1 SEHNR, CDR2 FQNEAQ (reference sequence). The CDR3 loop reads CASSFADNYGYTF. In DNA, the CDR3 is TGTGCCAGCAGCTTCGCAGATAACTATGGCTACACCTTC.

The chain links TRBV5-1 to TRBJ1-2; 12 bases align to TRBD1. This CDR3 is 17 amino acids long. J lost 2 bases, V lost 4 bases, and 9 bases had no gene match. Germline lookup yields CDR1 SGHRS and CDR2 YFSETQ. CDR3 nucleotides: TGCGCCAGCAGCCCCCGGGACAGGGGGCTCGGGAACTATGGCTACACCTTC. Encoded protein: CASSPRDRGLGNYGYTF. The full variable domain, rest sourced from reference TRBV5-1 and TRBJ1-2, is KAGVTQTPRYLIKTRGQQVTLSCSPISGHRSVSWYQQTPGQGLQFLFEYFSETQRNKGNFPGRFSGRQFSNSRSEMNVSTLELGDSALYLCASSPRDRGLGNYGYTFGSGTRLTVV.

The V gene is TRBV6-5, the J gene TRBJ1-3; D is possibly TRBD1 (5 bases). This CDR3 is built from 15 residues. From germline, CDR1 is MNHEY and CDR2 SVGAGI. The ends were cut back, 4 bases at V and 4 bases at J, with 14 bases in the middle. The CDR3 sequence: CASSLGWDSGNTIYF. CDR3 DNA: TGTGCCAGCAGTTTGGGTTGGGACTCCGGAAACACCATATATTTT.

This chain uses TRBV6-7 with TRBJ2-6, with D unresolved. TRBV6-7 is noted as an ORF with a role that remains uncertain. CDR3 size: 18 residues. With 5 bases removed from V and 5 bases from J, the gap between germline ends came to 22 bases. CDR3 DNA sequence: TGTGCCAGCAGTGTGCTTGTGTATTTACAAAGTCGGGCCAACGTCCTGACTTTC. Its translation is CASSVLVYLQSRANVLTF.

Only a few counts were recorded for this clone. The J gene is TRBJ2-1, the V gene TRBV19; D not resolved. The V gene lost 5 bases and the J gene lost 10 bases, with 15 bases spanning the gap. Germline CDR1 is LNHDA and CDR2 is SQIVND (reference sequence). CDR3 size: 13 residues. The CDR3 DNA reads as TGTGCCAGTAGTTTACTTATGAGTGGAGAGCAGTTCTTC. It encodes CASSLLMSGEQFF.

The chain carries TRBV2 and TRBJ1-1, with D unresolved. This CDR3 region has 13 residues. Trimming stripped 8 bases from V and 7 bases from J, with 17 bases between. Germline loops: CDR1 SNHLY, CDR2 FYNNEI. Written as DNA, the CDR3 is TGTGCCAGCGATCGGTTAGGGTGGAATGAAGCTTTCTTT. Protein product: CASDRLGWNEAFF.

CDR3 DNA: TGTGCCAGCTCACCAGAGGTTACTAATGAAAAACTGTTTTTT. Its protein is CASSPEVTNEKLFF. The chain is built from TRBV18 and TRBJ1-4, with unresolved D. V was shortened by 2 bases and J by 2 bases, with 6 bases between the two germline ends. This CDR3 is built from 14 residues. CDR1 KGHSH and CDR2 LQKENI come from the germline V gene. The variable domain in full, with the rest retrieved from reference TRBV18 and TRBJ1-4, is NAGVMQNPRHLVRRRGQEARLRCSPMKGHSHVYWYRQLPEEGLKFMVYLQKENIIDESGMPKERFSAEFPKEGPSILRIQQVVRGDSAAYFCASSPEVTNEKLFFGSGTQLSVL.

The chain recombines TRBV19 with TRBJ1-2; D might be TRBD1 (6 bases). The CDR3 consists of 14 residues. The V and J ends lost 3 bases and 4 bases respectively, with 12 bases between them. From germline, CDR1 is LNHDA and CDR2 SQIVND (reference sequence). The CDR3 nucleotides read TGTGCCAGTAGTATGGGGGGCGGTCGCTATGGCTACACCTTC. Its translation is CASSMGGGRYGYTF.

CDR3: CASSMDRVGYTF. The CDR3 DNA follows: TGCGCCAGCAGCATGGACAGGGTAGGCTACACCTTC. The genes are TRBV5-1 and TRBJ1-2; 8 nucleotides agree with TRBD1. The CDR3 contains 12 residues. The V gene's germline CDR1 is SGHRS and CDR2 YFSETQ. V lost 4 bases and J lost 8; bases outside the gene matches: 4.

This chain connects TRBV23-1 to TRBJ2-7; 7 bases match TRBD1. TRBV23-1 is labeled an ORF, and its function is uncertain. This CDR3 contains 13 residues. The CDR3 sequence: CANDGTARGGQYF. CDR3 bases: TGCGCAAATGATGGGACAGCGCGCGGTGGGCAGTACTTC.

To note about this clone: The same CDR3 is also encoded by other DNA sequences in this sample. The V call is TRBV30, the J call TRBJ1-1, with D unresolved. The CDR3 runs to 13 residues. Germline V gene lookup returns CDR1 GTSNPN and CDR2 SVGIG (reference sequence). V was pared by 0 bases and J by 1 base, with 6 bases between. CDR3 amino acids: CAWSVQENTEAFF. CDR3 nucleotide sequence: TGTGCCTGGAGTGTACAAGAGAACACTGAAGCTTTCTTT.

This clone was seen only a few times. This chain links TRBV4-1 with TRBJ1-6; D is perhaps TRBD1 (6 bases). Trimming cost V 2 bases and J 7 bases, with 12 bases left between them. Germline V gives CDR1 MGHRA, CDR2 YSYEKL. This CDR3 region has 15 residues. CDR3 protein: CASSQRQAGNSPLHF. The CDR3 coding sequence is TGCGCCAGCAGCCAACGACAGGCCGGGAATTCACCCCTCCACTTT.

The chain links TRBV19 to TRBJ2-5; D is perhaps TRBD1 or TRBD2 (6 bases each). V was pared by 5 bases and J by 2 bases, with 12 bases between. Looked up from germline, CDR1 is LNHDA and CDR2 is SQIVND (reference sequence). This CDR3 region has 14 residues. The CDR3 reads CASSSGDTQETQYF. CDR3 DNA sequence: TGTGCCAGTAGTTCGGGGGACACTCAAGAGACCCAGTACTTC. The full variable domain, in which reference TRBV19 and TRBJ2-5 provide the parts outside the CDR3, is DGGITQSPKYLFRKEGQNVTLSCEQNLNHDAMYWYRQDPGQGLRLIYYSQIVNDFQKGDIAEGYSVSREKKESFPLTVTSAQKNPTAFYLCASSSGDTQETQYFGPGTRLLVL.

This clone was seen a single time. V and J are TRBV25-1 and TRBJ1-2; no clear D gene. The CDR3 sequence is 15 residues long. CDR1 and CDR2 (germline): MGHDK, SYGVNS. With 2 bases removed from V and 4 bases from J, the gap between germline ends came to 14 bases. The CDR3 protein is CASSEEGPPSYGYTF. The CDR3 nucleotides read TGTGCCAGCAGTGAAGAGGGCCCACCTAGCTATGGCTACACCTTC.

This sequence joins TRBV7-8 and TRBJ1-3; D ambiguous. The CDR3 runs 15 residues. Germline CDR1 reads SGHVS; CDR2 reads FQNEAQ. V lost 1 base and J 8 bases, leaving 15 bases between the germline ends. The CDR3 DNA reads TGTGCCAGCAGCTTAGATCTGGGGAAGGGATACACCATATATTTT. Its protein is CASSLDLGKGYTIYF.